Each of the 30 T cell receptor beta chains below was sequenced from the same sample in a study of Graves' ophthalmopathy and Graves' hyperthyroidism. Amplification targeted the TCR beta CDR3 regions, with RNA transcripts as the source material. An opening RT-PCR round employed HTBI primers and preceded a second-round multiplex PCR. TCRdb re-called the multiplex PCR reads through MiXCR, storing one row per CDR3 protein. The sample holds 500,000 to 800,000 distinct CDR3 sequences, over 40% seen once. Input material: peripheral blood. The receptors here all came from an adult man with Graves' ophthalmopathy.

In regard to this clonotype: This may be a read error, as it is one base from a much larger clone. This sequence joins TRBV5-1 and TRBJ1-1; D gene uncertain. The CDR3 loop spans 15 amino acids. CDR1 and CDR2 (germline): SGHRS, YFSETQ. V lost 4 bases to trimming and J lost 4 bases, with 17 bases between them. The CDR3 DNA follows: TGCGCCAGCAGCGAAGGAAAGGGTCTGGGCACTGAAGCTTTCTTT. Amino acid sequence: CASSEGKGLGTEAFF.

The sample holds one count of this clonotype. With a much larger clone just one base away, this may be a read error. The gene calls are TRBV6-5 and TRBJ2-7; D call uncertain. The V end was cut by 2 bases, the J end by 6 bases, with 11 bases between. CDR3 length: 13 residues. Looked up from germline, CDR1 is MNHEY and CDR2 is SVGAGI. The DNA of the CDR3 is TGTGCCAGCAGTTACAGGTCGTACTGCGAGCAGTACTTC. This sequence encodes CASSYRSYCEQYF.

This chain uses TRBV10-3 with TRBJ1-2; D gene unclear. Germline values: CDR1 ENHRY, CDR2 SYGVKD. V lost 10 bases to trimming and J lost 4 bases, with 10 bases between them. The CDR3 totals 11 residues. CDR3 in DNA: TGTGCCACCCTAGCCGGCTATGGCTACACCTTC. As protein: CATLAGYGYTF.

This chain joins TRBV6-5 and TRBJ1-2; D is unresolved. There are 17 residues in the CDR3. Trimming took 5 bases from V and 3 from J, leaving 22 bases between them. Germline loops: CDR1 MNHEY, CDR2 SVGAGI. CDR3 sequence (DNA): TGTGCCAGCAGTGAAATCGGTCCCGGGCCCAACTACTATGGCTACACCTTC. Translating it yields CASSEIGPGPNYYGYTF.

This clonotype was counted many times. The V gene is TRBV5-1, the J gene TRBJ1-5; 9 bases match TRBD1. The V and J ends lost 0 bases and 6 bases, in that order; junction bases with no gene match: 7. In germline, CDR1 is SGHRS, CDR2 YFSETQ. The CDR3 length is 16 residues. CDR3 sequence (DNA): TGCGCCAGCAGCTTGGATGGGACAGGGCTAGGTCAGCCCCAGCATTTT. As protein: CASSLDGTGLGQPQHF.

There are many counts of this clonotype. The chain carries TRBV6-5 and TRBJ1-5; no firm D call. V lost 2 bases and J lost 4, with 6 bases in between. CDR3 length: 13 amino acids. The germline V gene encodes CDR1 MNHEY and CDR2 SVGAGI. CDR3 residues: CASSYGRNQPQHF. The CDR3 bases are TGTGCCAGCAGTTACGGCAGAAATCAGCCCCAGCATTTT.

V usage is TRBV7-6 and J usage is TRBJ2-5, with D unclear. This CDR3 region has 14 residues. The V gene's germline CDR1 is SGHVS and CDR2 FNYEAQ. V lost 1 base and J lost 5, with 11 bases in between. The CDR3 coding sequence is TGTGCCAGCAGCTTAGGGAGCGTCGGGGAGACCCAGTACTTC. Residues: CASSLGSVGETQYF.

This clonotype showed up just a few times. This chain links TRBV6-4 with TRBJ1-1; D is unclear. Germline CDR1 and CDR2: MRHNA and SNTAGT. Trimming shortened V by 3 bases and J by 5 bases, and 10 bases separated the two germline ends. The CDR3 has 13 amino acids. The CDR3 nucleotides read TGTGCCAGCAGTGAGGGTAAAGGAACTGAAGCTTTCTTT. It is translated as CASSEGKGTEAFF.

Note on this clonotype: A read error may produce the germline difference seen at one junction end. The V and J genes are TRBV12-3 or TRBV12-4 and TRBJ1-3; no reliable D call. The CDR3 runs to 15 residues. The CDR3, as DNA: TGTGCCAGCAGTTTAATCGCCTACTCTGGAAACGCCATATATTTT. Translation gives CASSLIAYSGNAIYF.

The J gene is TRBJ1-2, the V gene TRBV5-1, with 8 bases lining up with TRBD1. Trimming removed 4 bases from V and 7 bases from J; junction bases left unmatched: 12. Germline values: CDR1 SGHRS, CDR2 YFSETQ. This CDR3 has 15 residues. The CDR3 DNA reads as TGCGCCAGCAGCCCGGGACAGGACCTCCCGAGTGGCTACACCTTC. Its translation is CASSPGQDLPSGYTF.

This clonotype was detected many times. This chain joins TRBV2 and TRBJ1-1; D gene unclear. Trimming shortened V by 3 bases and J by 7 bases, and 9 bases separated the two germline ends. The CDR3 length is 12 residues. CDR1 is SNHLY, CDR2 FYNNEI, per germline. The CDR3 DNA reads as TGTGCCAGCAGTGATTTGTCCCTTGAAGCTTTCTTT. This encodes CASSDLSLEAFF.

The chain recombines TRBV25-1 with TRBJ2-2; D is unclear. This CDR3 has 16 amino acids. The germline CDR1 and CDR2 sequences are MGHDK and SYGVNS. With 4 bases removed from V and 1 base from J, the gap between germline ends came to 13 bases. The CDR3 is CASSARIRKNTGELFF. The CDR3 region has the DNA TGTGCCAGCAGTGCTAGGATTAGAAAGAACACCGGGGAGCTGTTTTTT.

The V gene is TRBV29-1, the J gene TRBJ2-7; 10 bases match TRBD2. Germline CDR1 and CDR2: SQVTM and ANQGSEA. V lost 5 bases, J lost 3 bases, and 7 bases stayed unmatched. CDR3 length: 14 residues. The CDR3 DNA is TGCAGCGTTTACACTAGCGGGGATCGCTACGAGCAGTACTTC. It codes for CSVYTSGDRYEQYF.

The CDR3 sequence is CASTWTGGAADTEAFF. CDR3 DNA sequence: TGTGCCAGTACCTGGACAGGGGGCGCCGCGGACACTGAAGCTTTCTTT. The chain couples TRBV19 to TRBJ1-1; 11 bases align to TRBD1. J was trimmed by 3 bases and V by 7 bases; bases with no gene match: 10. Looked up from germline, CDR1 is LNHDA and CDR2 is SQIVND (reference sequence). The CDR3 loop spans 16 amino acids.

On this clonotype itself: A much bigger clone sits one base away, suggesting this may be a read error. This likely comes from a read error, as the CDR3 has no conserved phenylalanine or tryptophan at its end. For the CDR3, the DNA is TGCAGTGCTAGTCTAGCGGGCCAAGAGACCCAGTACCTC. Protein: CSASLAGQETQYL. The chain joins TRBV20-1 to TRBJ2-5, with TRBD2 matching 8 bases. J was trimmed by 1 base and V by 3 bases; bases with no gene match: 1. Germline-derived CDR1 and CDR2 are DFQATT and SNEGSKA (reference sequence). The CDR3 contains 13 residues.

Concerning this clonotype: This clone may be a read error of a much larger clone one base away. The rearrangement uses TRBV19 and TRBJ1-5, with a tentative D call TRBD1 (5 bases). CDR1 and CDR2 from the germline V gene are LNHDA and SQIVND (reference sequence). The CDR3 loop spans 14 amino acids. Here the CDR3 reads CVSSMGGRAEPQHF. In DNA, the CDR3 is TGTGTCAGTAGTATGGGTGGCAGGGCAGAGCCCCAGCATTTT.

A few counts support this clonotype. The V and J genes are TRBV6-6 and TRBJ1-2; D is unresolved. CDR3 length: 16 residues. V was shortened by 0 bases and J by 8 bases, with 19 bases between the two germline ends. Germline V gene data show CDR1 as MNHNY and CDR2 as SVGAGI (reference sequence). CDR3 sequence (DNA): TGTGCCAGCAGTTACTCGAGCGGGGTCAGCGGTGTCGGCTACACCTTC. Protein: CASSYSSGVSGVGYTF.

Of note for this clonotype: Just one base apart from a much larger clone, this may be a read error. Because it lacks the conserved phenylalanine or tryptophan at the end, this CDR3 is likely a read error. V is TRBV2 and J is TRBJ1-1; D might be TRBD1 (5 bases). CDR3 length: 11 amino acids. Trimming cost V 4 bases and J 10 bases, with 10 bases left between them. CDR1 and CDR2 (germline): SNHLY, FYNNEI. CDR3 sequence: CASSGGFAAFL. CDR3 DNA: TGTGCCAGCAGTGGGGGGTTTGCAGCTTTCCTT.

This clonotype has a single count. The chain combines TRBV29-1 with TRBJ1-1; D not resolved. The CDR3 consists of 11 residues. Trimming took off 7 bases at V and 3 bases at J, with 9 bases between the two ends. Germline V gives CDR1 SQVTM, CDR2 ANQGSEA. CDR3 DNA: TGCAGCGGGAGGGCTCACACTGAAGCTTTCTTT. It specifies CSGRAHTEAFF.

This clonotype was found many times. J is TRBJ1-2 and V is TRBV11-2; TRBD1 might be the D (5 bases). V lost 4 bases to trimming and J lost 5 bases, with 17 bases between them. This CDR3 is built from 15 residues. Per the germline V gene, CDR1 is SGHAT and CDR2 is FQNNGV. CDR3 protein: CASSSLGQPIYGYTF. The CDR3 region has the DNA TGTGCCAGCAGCTCCCTGGGGCAGCCCATTTATGGCTACACCTTC.

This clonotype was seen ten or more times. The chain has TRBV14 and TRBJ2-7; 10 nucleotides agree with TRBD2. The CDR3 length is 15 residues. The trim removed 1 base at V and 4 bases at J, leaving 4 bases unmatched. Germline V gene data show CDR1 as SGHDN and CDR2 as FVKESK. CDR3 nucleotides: TGTGCCAGCAGCCAAGTTCCTAGCGGGAGTTACGAGCAGTACTTC. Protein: CASSQVPSGSYEQYF.

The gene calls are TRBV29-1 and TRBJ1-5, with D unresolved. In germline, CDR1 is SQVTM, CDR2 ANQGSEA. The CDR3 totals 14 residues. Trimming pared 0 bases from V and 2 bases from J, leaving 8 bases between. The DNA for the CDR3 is TGCAGCGTTGAAGACGGGAGTGGCAATCAGCCCCAGCATTTT. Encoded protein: CSVEDGSGNQPQHF.

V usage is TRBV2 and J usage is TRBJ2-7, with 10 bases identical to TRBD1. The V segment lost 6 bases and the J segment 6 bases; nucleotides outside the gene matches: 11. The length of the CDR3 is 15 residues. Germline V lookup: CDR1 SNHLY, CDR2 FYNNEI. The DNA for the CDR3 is TGTGCCAGCAGGCCGACAGGGGGCCCAATGAGCGAGCAGTACTTC. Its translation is CASRPTGGPMSEQYF.

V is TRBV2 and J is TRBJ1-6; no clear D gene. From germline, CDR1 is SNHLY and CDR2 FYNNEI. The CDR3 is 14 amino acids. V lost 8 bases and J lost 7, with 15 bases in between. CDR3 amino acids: CASSPDQTNSPLHF. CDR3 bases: TGTGCCAGCTCACCGGATCAAACGAATTCACCCCTCCACTTT.

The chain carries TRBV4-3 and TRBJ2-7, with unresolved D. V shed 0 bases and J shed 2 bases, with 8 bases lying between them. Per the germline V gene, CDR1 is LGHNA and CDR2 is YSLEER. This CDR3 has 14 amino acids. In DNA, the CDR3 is TGCGCCAGCAGCCAAGATCTTCGGGCCTACGAGCAGTACTTC. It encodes CASSQDLRAYEQYF.

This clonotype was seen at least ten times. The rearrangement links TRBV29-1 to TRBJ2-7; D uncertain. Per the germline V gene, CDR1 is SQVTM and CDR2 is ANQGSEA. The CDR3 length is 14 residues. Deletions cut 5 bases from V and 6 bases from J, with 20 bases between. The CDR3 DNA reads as TGCAGCGTTAAAGGTGTCGGCACTCCGAGCGAGCAGTACTTC. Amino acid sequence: CSVKGVGTPSEQYF.

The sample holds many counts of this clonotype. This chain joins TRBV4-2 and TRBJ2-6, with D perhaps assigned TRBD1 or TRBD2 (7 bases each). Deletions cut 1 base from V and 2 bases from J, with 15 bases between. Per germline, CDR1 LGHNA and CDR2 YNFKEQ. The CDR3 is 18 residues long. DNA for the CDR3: TGTGCCAGCAGCCAAGCTGGCAGGGGGGGAGCTGGGGCCAACGTCCTGACTTTC. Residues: CASSQAGRGGAGANVLTF.

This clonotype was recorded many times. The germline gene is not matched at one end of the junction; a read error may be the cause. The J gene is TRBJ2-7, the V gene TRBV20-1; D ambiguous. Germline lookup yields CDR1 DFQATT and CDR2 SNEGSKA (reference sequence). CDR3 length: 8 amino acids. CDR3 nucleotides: TGCAGTGCTCGAGAGCAGTACTTC. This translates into CSAREQYF.

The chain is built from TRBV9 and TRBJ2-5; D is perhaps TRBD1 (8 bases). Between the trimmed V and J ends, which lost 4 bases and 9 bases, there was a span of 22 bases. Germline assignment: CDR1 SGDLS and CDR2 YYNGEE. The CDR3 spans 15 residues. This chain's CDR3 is CASSPTGGGKEAQYF. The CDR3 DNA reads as TGTGCCAGCAGCCCTACAGGGGGAGGGAAGGAGGCCCAGTACTTC.

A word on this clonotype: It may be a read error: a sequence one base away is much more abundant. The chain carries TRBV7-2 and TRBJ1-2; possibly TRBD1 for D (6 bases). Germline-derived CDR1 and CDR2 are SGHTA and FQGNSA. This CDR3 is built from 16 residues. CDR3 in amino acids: CASSLLTLTGNCGYTF. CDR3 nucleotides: TGTGCCAGCAGCCTACTTACGCTAACAGGGAACTGTGGCTACACCTTC.